Listed below are T cell receptor beta chains from one sample, sequenced in a study of cytomegalovirus exposure and HLA in healthy donors. Sequencing was performed with immunoSEQ multiplex PCR; in TCRdb, only in-frame clones are kept and a portion is missing. This sample has about 59,000 clones, with approximately 83% found just once. The sample was PBMCs. The receptors shown here come from a human donor in good health. Each CDR3 is given with its conserved first and last residue. The order of the fields is CDR3 DNA, CDR3 protein, V gene, clone size, J gene, D gene. A D gene is named only where the DNA matches it firmly. The size entry is marked missing in some rows and otherwise reads once, few, many or a size class.

TGTGCCAGCAGCCTGACTAGCTTAAACCAAGAGACCCAGTACTTC | CASSLTSLNQETQYF | TRBV11-3 | - | TRBJ2-5 | TRBD2
TGCGCCAGCAGCCCCCACGGGAATACGCAGTATTTT | CASSPHGNTQYF | TRBV4-3 | - | TRBJ2-3 | -
TGTGCCAGCAGTTTTGCAGGGCTGAACACTGAAGCTTTCTTT | CASSFAGLNTEAFF | TRBV27 | - | TRBJ1-1 | -
TGTGCCAGCAGCCAAGAGGGGCCCAACCTCTATGGCTACACCTTC | CASSQEGPNLYGYTF | TRBV4-2 | - | TRBJ1-2 | -
TGTGCCAGCAGCTTTTCCGGGACAGGGGGCTACGAGCAGTACTTC | CASSFSGTGGYEQYF | TRBV11-2 | - | TRBJ2-7 | TRBD1
TGTGCCAGCAGTGAAATGGTGGGACTGAACTACGAGCAGTACTTC | CASSEMVGLNYEQYF | TRBV6-1 | - | TRBJ2-7 | -
TGTGCCAGCAGCTTAAGGCGGGAGGTATTAGATGAGCAGTTCTTC | CASSLRREVLDEQFF | TRBV7-9 | - | TRBJ2-1 | TRBD2
TGTGCCAGCAGTGAAGTACCAGGGTGGACAAGTCAGCCCCAGCATTTT | CASSEVPGWTSQPQHF | TRBV2 | - | TRBJ1-5 | -
TGCGCCAGCAGTGAGTCTCGACTAGCGGGAGCAGAGACCCAGTACTTC | CASSESRLAGAETQYF | TRBV10-1 | once | TRBJ2-5 | TRBD2
TGTGCCAGCAGCGCACAAAGTGGACTAGCGATAGGATACAATGAGCAGTTCTTC | CASSAQSGLAIGYNEQFF | TRBV7-9 | - | TRBJ2-1 | TRBD2
TGTGCCAGCAGCGTACCGGGGCCCCGGGGGTCCAATACGCAGTATTTT | CASSVPGPRGSNTQYF | TRBV7-9 | few | TRBJ2-3 | -
TGTGCCTGGAGGAGGACAAACACAGATACGCAGTATTTT | CAWRRTNTDTQYF | TRBV30 | - | TRBJ2-3 | -
TGTGCCAGCAGCTTGGTTGGGACATTGTCGGCCGTGGGAGAAGCTTTCTTT | CASSLVGTLSAVGEAFF | TRBV5-6 | - | TRBJ1-1 | -
TGTGCCAGCAGTTACGGCACCTACGAGCAGTACTTC | CASSYGTYEQYF | TRBV6-6 | - | TRBJ2-7 | -
TGTGCCATCAGACAACAGGGAACCTATGAGCAGTTCTTC | CAIRQQGTYEQFF | TRBV10-3 | - | TRBJ2-1 | -
TGTGCCAGCAGTTTCGCGACAGGGGTTCTTTACGAGCAGTACTTC | CASSFATGVLYEQYF | TRBV27 | - | TRBJ2-7 | TRBD1
TGCAGCGTCAACAGGGGTCTCGGGACCTACGAGCAGTACTTC | CSVNRGLGTYEQYF | TRBV29-1 | - | TRBJ2-7 | TRBD1
TGTGCCTGGAGTCCGAGTGGAGGTGAAGCTTTCTTT | CAWSPSGGEAFF | TRBV30 | once | TRBJ1-1 | -
TGTGCCAGCAGTTCCCAACAACGCCCGGCGGGTACGCAGTATTTT | CASSSQQRPAGTQYF | TRBV28 | - | TRBJ2-3 | -
TGTGCCATCAGTGCCCCTGCGGGGGCGCGGGGGCCCACAGATACGCAGTATTTT | CAISAPAGARGPTDTQYF | TRBV10-3 | - | TRBJ2-3 | -
TGTGCCAGCAGCCTCAGGGGGCTAAGCAATCAGCCCCAGCATTTT | CASSLRGLSNQPQHF | TRBV7-2 | - | TRBJ1-5 | TRBD1
TGCGCCAGCAGCCAAGACTTCGGGACAGGGTCAGAGACCCAGTACTTC | CASSQDFGTGSETQYF | TRBV4-3 | - | TRBJ2-5 | TRBD1
TGTGCCAGCAGCCAGTGGGGAGGGGTTTCCTACGAGCAGTACTTC | CASSQWGGVSYEQYF | TRBV4-2 | - | TRBJ2-7 | TRBD2
TGTGCCAGCAGCTCATCGGGACAGCGGCGGGAGACCCAGTACTTC | CASSSSGQRRETQYF | TRBV13 | once | TRBJ2-5 | TRBD1
TGTGCCAGCAGCATGACAGTTTCGGGAAACACCATATATTTT | CASSMTVSGNTIYF | TRBV7-2 | - | TRBJ1-3 | -
TGTGCCAGCAGCGGGGGACAGCAAGAGACCCAGTACTTC | CASSGGQQETQYF | TRBV9 | - | TRBJ2-5 | TRBD1
TGTGCCAGCTCACCAAGGGACAGGCTCCAAGAGACCCAGTACTTC | CASSPRDRLQETQYF | TRBV18 | once | TRBJ2-5 | TRBD1
TGCGCCAGCAGCTTGGTTAGCGGGGGTAATGAGCAGTTCTTC | CASSLVSGGNEQFF | TRBV5-1 | - | TRBJ2-1 | TRBD2
TGTGCCAGCAGCCCGGGACACTCGAACACCGGGGAGCTGTTTTTT | CASSPGHSNTGELFF | TRBV28 | - | TRBJ2-2 | -
TGTGCCAGCAGCAGTGCCCAGGGGTTGGGCTACGAGCAGTACTTC | CASSSAQGLGYEQYF | TRBV27 | once | TRBJ2-7 | -
TGTGCCAGCAGCCTCGGTGGAGGACAGGGCGGTCAGCCCCAGCATTTT | CASSLGGGQGGQPQHF | TRBV4-2 | - | TRBJ1-5 | TRBD1
TGTGCCAGCAGCCCCGCTCAGGGGAGCTACGAGCAGTACTTC | CASSPAQGSYEQYF | TRBV7-6 | - | TRBJ2-7 | -
TGTGCCAGCAGCTACAGGGAGTGTGGCTACACCTTC | CASSYRECGYTF | TRBV11-3 | - | TRBJ1-2 | -
TGTGCCAGCAGCTTAGTATCGGGGGGGGTGAACACTGAAGCTTTCTTT | CASSLVSGGVNTEAFF | TRBV7-8 | - | TRBJ1-1 | -
TGTGCCAGCAGCCCCAGTTCCCCAGGGGAGTGGAATGAGCAGTTCTTC | CASSPSSPGEWNEQFF | TRBV13 | - | TRBJ2-1 | -
TGTGCCAGCAGCTTTCCTGCAACTAATGAAAAACTGTTTTTT | CASSFPATNEKLFF | TRBV5-8 | - | TRBJ1-4 | -
TGTGCCAGCAGCTTATCCAGGGGGTATGGCTACACCTTC | CASSLSRGYGYTF | TRBV7-9 | - | TRBJ1-2 | TRBD1
TGTGCCAGTAGTATTGGGACAGGTCGAAGCAATCAGCTCCAGCATTTT | CASSIGTGRSNQLQHF | TRBV19 | - | TRBJ1-5 | TRBD1
TGTGCCTGGGGGGACAGGGGTGTCCAAGAGACCCAGTACTTC | CAWGDRGVQETQYF | TRBV30 | - | TRBJ2-5 | TRBD1
TGTGCCAGCAGCGACCTGACTAGCGGGAGTTACAATGAGCAGTTCTTC | CASSDLTSGSYNEQFF | TRBV7-9 | - | TRBJ2-1 | TRBD2
TGTGCCAGCAGCCCCGAGCAGGATTCACCCCTCCACTTT | CASSPEQDSPLHF | TRBV6-5 | - | TRBJ1-6 | -
TGTGCCAGCAGCTTAGAATTTGTGGGCCCCAACAATGAGCAGTTCTTC | CASSLEFVGPNNEQFF | TRBV7-3 | - | TRBJ2-1 | -
TGTGCCAGCAGCCCGATAAGGGGGGAGGGCGTTATTAATGGCTACACCTTC | CASSPIRGEGVINGYTF | TRBV5-6 | - | TRBJ1-2 | -
TGTGCCAGCAGCGCGGGACAGGGGTATGGCTACACCTTC | CASSAGQGYGYTF | TRBV7-2 | few | TRBJ1-2 | TRBD1
TGTGCCAGCAGCTTATTTGGGACAGGGGCCTACACCGGGGAGCTGTTTTTT | CASSLFGTGAYTGELFF | TRBV7-8 | - | TRBJ2-2 | TRBD1
TGTGCCAGCAGCTTAGTCGTCCCCCCTAACATTCAGTACTTC | CASSLVVPPNIQYF | TRBV7-8 | - | TRBJ2-4 | -
TGTGCCAGTAGTATAGCCTATCACCGCTCCTACGAGCAGTACTTC | CASSIAYHRSYEQYF | TRBV19 | - | TRBJ2-7 | -
TGCGCCAGCAGCTCCCGGGACACCCAAGAGACCCAGTACTTC | CASSSRDTQETQYF | TRBV5-1 | - | TRBJ2-5 | -
TGTGCCAGCAGCTTAGGGGACAGGGTGGCTGAAGCTTTCTTT | CASSLGDRVAEAFF | TRBV13 | - | TRBJ1-1 | TRBD1
TGCGCCAGCAGCCCAGGGAAGGACACTGAAGCTTTCTTT | CASSPGKDTEAFF | TRBV5-1 | - | TRBJ1-1 | -
TGCGCCAGCAGCCAATGGACAGGGGGGTCCGGGGAGCTGTTTTTT | CASSQWTGGSGELFF | TRBV4-3 | - | TRBJ2-2 | TRBD1
TGTGCCAGCAGCTTAGTAGGCCAGGGAGAGACCCAGTACTTC | CASSLVGQGETQYF | TRBV11-2 | - | TRBJ2-5 | -
TGTGCCAGCAGAGCACTAGCGGGGGCCTCCTACGAGCAGTACTTC | CASRALAGASYEQYF | TRBV2 | - | TRBJ2-7 | TRBD2
TGTGCCAGCAGTACCGGACAGGGCAATCAGCCCCAGCATTTT | CASSTGQGNQPQHF | TRBV6-6 | - | TRBJ1-5 | TRBD1